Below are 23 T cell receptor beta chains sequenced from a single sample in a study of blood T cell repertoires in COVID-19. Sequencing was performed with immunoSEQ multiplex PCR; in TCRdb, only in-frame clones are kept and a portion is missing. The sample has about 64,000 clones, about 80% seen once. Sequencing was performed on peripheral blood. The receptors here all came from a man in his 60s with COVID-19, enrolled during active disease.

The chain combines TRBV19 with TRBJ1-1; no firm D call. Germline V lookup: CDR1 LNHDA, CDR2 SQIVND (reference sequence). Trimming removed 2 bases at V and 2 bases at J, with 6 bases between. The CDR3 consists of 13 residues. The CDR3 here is CASSISVNTEAFF. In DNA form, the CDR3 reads TGTGCCAGTAGTATATCCGTAAACACTGAAGCTTTCTTT.

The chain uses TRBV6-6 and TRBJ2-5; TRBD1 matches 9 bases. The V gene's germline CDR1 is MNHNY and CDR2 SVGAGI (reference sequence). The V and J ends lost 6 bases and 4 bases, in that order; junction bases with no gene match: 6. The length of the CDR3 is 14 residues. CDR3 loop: CASRNDRGRETQYF. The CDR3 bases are TGTGCCAGCAGAAACGACAGGGGGAGAGAGACCCAGTACTTC.

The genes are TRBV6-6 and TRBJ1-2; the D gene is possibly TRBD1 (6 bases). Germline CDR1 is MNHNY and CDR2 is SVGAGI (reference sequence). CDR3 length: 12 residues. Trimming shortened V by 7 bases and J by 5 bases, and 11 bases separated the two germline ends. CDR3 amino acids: CASIQGEYGYTF. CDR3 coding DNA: TGTGCCAGCATACAGGGCGAATATGGCTACACCTTC.

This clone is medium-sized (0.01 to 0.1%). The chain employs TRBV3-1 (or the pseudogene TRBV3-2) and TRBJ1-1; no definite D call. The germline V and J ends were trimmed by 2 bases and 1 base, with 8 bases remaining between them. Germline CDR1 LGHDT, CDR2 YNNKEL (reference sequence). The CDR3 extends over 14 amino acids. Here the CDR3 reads CASSQFEGNTEAFF. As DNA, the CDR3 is TGTGCCAGCAGCCAATTCGAGGGGAACACTGAAGCTTTCTTT.

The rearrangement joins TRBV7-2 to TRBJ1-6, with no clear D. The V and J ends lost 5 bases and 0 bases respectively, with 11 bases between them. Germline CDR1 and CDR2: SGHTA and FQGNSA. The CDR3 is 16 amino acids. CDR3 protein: CASSPGSVSYNSPLHF. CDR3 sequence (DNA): TGTGCCAGCAGCCCGGGGAGCGTCTCCTATAATTCACCCCTCCACTTT.

CDR3 region: CASSLEVASGKTGELFF. CDR3 nucleotide sequence: TGTGCCAGCAGCTTGGAGGTGGCTAGCGGGAAAACCGGGGAGCTGTTTTTT. V usage is TRBV5-6 and J usage is TRBJ2-2; TRBD2 matches 9 bases. The ends lost 0 bases at V and 5 bases at J; junction bases unmatched: 8. Germline V lookup: CDR1 SGHDT, CDR2 YYEEEE. This CDR3 region has 17 residues.

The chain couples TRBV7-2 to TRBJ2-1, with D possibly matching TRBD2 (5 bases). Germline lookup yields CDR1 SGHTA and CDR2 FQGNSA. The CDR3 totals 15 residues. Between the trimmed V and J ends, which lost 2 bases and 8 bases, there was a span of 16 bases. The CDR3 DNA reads TGTGCCAGCAGCTTAAGTACCGGGGTGGGCTATGAGCAGTTCTTC. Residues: CASSLSTGVGYEQFF.

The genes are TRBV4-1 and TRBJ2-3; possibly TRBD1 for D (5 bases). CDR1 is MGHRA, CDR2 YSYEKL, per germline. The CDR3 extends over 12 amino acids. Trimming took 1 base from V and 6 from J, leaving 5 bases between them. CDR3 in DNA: TGCGCCAGCAGCCAAGCAGGGGATACGCAGTATTTT. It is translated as CASSQAGDTQYF.

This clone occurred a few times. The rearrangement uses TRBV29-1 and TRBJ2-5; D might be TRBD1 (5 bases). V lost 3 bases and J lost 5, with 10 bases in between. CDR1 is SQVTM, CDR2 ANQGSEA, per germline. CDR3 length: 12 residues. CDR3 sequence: CSVDRDSETQYF. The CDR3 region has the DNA TGCAGCGTTGACAGGGATTCGGAGACCCAGTACTTC.

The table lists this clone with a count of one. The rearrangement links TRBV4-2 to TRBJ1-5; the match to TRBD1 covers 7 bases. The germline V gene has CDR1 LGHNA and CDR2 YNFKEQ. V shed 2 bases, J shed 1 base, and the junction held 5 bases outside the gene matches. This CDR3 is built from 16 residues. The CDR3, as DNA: TGTGCCAGCAGCCAAACCATGGACAGGAGCAATCAGCCCCAGCATTTT. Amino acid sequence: CASSQTMDRSNQPQHF.

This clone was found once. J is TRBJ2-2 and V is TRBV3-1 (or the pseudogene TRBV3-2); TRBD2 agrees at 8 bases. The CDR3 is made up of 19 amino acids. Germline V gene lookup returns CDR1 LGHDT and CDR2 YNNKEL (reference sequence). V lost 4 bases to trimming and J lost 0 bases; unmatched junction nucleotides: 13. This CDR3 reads CASSLTRRLAGSNTGELFF. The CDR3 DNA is TGTGCCAGCAGCCTCACCCGGCGGCTAGCGGGTTCGAACACCGGGGAGCTGTTTTTT.

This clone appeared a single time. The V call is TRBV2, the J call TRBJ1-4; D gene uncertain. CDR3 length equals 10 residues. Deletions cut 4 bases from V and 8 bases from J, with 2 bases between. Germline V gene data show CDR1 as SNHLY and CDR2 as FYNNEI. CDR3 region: CASSVEKLFF. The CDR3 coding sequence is TGTGCCAGCAGTGTAGAAAAACTGTTTTTT.

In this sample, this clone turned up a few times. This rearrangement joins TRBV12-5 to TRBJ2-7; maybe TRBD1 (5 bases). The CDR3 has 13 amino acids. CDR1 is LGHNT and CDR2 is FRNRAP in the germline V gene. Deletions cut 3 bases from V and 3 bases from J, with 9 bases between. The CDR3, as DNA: TGTGCTAGTGGTTTTGGGGCTATCTACGAGCAGTACTTC. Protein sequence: CASGFGAIYEQYF.

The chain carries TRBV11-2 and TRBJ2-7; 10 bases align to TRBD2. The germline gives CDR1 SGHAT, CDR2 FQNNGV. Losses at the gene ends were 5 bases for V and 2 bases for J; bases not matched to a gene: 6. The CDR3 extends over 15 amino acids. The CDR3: CASSLWTSGTYEQYF. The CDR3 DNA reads TGTGCCAGCAGCCTATGGACTAGCGGTACCTACGAGCAGTACTTC.

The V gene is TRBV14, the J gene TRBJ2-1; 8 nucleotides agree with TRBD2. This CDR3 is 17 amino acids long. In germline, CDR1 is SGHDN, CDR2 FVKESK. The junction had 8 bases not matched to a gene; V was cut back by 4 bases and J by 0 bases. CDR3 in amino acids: CASSRHPGTSSYNEQFF. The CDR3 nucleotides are TGTGCCAGCAGCCGTCACCCCGGGACTAGCTCCTACAATGAGCAGTTCTTC.

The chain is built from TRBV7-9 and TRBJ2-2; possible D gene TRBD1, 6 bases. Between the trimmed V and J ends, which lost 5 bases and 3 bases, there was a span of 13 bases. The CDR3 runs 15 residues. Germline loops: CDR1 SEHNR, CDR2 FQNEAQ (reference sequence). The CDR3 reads CASSPGTTDTGELFF. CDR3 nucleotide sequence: TGTGCCAGCAGCCCCGGGACAACAGACACCGGGGAGCTGTTTTTT.

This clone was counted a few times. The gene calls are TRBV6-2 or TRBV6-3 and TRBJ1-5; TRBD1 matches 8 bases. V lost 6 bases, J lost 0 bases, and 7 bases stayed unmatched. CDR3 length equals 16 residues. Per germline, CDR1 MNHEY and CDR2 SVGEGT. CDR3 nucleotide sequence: TGTGCCAGCAGCCCCCGGGACAGGTATAGCAATCAGCCCCAGCATTTT. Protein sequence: CASSPRDRYSNQPQHF.

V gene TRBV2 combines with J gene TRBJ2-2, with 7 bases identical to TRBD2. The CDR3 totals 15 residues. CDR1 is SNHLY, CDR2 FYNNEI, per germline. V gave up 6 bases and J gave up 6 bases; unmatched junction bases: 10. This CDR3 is CASRQQTSSAGELFF. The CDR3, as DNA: TGTGCCAGCAGGCAACAGACTAGCAGCGCCGGGGAGCTGTTTTTT.

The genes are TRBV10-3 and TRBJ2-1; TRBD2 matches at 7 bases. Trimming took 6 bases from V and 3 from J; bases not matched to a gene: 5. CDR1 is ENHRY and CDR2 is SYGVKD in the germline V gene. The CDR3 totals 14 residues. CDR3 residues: CAISDPSGYNEQFF. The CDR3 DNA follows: TGTGCCATCAGCGACCCTAGCGGCTACAATGAGCAGTTCTTC.

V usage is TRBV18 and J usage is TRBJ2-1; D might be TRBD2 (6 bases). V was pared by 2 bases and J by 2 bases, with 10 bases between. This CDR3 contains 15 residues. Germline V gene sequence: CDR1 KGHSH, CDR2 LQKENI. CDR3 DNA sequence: TGTGCCAGCTCACCAATAGCGGACGCCTACAATGAGCAGTTCTTC. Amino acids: CASSPIADAYNEQFF. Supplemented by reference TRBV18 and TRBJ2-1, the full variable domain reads NAGVMQNPRHLVRRRGQEARLRCSPMKGHSHVYWYRQLPEEGLKFMVYLQKENIIDESGMPKERFSAEFPKEGPSILRIQQVVRGDSAAYFCASSPIADAYNEQFFGPGTRLTVL.

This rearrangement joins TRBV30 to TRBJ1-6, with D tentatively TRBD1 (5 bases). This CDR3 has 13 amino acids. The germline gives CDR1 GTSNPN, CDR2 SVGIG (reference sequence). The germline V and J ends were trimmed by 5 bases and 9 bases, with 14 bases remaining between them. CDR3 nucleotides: TGTGCCTGGGGATGGAAGGGGTCTTCACCCCTCCACTTT. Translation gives CAWGWKGSSPLHF.

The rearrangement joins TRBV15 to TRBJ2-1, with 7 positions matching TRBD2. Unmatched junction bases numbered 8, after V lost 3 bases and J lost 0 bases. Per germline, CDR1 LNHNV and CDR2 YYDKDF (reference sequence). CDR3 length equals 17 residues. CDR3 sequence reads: CATSRGSSGTSYNEQFF. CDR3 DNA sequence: TGTGCCACCAGCAGGGGTTCGAGCGGGACCTCCTACAATGAGCAGTTCTTC.

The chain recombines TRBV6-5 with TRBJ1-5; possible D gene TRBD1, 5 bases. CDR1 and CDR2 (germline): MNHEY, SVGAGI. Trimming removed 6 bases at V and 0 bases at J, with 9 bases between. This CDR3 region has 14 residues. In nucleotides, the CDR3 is TGTGCCAGCAGACAGGTCTATAGCAATCAGCCCCAGCATTTT. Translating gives CASRQVYSNQPQHF.